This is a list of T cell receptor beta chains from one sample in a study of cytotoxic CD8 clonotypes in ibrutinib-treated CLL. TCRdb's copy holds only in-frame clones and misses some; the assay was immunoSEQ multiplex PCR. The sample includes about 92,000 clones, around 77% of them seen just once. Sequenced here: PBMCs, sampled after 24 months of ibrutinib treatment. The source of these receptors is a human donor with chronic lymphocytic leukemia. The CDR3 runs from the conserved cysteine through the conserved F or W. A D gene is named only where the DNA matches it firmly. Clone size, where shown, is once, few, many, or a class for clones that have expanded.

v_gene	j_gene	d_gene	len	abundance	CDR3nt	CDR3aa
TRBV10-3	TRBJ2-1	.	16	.	TGTGCCATCAGTGAGTCTCGGGCTATGCCCTACAATGAGCAGTTCTTC	CAISESRAMPYNEQFF
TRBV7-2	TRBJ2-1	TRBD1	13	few	TGTGCCAGCAGCTTACCGGGACAGGCTGAGCAGTTCTTC	CASSLPGQAEQFF
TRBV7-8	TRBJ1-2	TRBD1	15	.	TGTGCCAGCAGCTTAGTTGCAGGGGGCGCGGGTGGCTACACCTTC	CASSLVAGGAGGYTF
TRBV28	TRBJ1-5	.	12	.	TGTGCCAGCAAGGCGAGCAATCAGCCCCAGCATTTT	CASKASNQPQHF
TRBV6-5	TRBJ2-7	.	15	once	TGTGCCAGCAGTGACTCAGGGAGTCCCTCCTACGAGCAGTACTTC	CASSDSGSPSYEQYF
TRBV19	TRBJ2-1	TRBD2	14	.	TGTGCCAGCCGGACTAGCGGGAGAAGTGATGAGCAGTTCTTC	CASRTSGRSDEQFF
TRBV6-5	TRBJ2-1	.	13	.	TGTGCCAGCAGTTACGAACAGGGTTATGAGCAGTTCTTC	CASSYEQGYEQFF
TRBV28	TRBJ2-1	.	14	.	TGTGCCAGCAGTCCCTTAAGGGGGAATTCGGCGCAGTTCTTC	CASSPLRGNSAQFF
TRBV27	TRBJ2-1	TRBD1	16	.	TGTGCCAGCAGTTTAACACCGGGACAGGGGTTGAGTGAGCAGTTCTTC	CASSLTPGQGLSEQFF
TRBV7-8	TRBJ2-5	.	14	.	TGTGCCAGCAGCTTCAATAATGGACAAGAGACCCAGTACTTC	CASSFNNGQETQYF
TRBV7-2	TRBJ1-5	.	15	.	TGTGCCAGCAGCCCAGAACCGGGGAGCAATCAGCCCCAGCATTTT	CASSPEPGSNQPQHF
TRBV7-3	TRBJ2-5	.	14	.	TGTGCCAGCAGCTTAGGTCTAGCACCAGAGACCCAGTACTTC	CASSLGLAPETQYF
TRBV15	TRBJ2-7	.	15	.	TGTGCCACCAGCAGTTCCACCGGGGCGACCTACGAGCAGTACTTC	CATSSSTGATYEQYF
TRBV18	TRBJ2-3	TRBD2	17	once	TGTGCCAGCTCACGCACCAGGACTAGCGGGAGCACAGATACGCAGTATTTT	CASSRTRTSGSTDTQYF
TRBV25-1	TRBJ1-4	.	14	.	TGTGCCAGCAGTGAACTGGGGGTTAATGAAAAACTGTTTTTT	CASSELGVNEKLFF
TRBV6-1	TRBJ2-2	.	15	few	TGTGCCAGCAGTGCGTCGACAGGGAACACCGGGGAGCTGTTTTTT	CASSASTGNTGELFF
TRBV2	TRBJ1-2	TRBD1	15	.	TGTGCCAGCAGAAGCAACCTGGGACAGGTCTATGGCTACACCTTC	CASRSNLGQVYGYTF
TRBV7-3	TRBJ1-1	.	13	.	TGTGCCAGCAGCTTAGAGTTGAACACTGAAGCTTTCTTT	CASSLELNTEAFF
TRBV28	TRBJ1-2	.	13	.	TGTGCCAGCCTCCGGGGTGGTGACTATGGCTACACCTTC	CASLRGGDYGYTF
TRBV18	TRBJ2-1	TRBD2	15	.	TGTGCCAGCTCCCTCCAGGGACTAGAAGGGATCGAGCAGTTCTTC	CASSLQGLEGIEQFF
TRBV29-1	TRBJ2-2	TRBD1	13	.	TGCAGCGTAGGGACAGGGGGCCCCGGGGAGCTGTTTTTT	CSVGTGGPGELFF
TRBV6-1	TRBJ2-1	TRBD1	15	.	TGTGCCAGCCAAGTACCGGGACAGGGGCGCAATGAGCAGTTCTTC	CASQVPGQGRNEQFF
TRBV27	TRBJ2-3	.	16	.	TGTGCCAGCAGTTTAGTAGGGCAGTCTGGCCGGGGTACGCAGTATTTT	CASSLVGQSGRGTQYF
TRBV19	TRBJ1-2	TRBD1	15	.	TGTGCCAGTAGTCCTGGGACAGGACCTAACTATGGCTACACCTTC	CASSPGTGPNYGYTF
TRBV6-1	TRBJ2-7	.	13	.	TGTGCCAGCAGTGACCTGTTGGCCTACGAGCAGTACTTC	CASSDLLAYEQYF
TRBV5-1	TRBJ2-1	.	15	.	TGCGCCAGCAGCTTGGGTCAGGGCGAGTACAATGAGCAGTTCTTC	CASSLGQGEYNEQFF
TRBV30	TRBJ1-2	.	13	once	TGTGCCTGGAGTGGAAGGGGGAGCTATGGCTACACCTTC	CAWSGRGSYGYTF
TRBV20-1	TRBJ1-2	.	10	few	TGCAGTGCTTTTGAGTATGGCTACACCTTC	CSAFEYGYTF
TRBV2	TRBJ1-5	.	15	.	TGTGCCAGCAGCGAGGACAGATATAGCAATCAGCCCCAGCATTTT	CASSEDRYSNQPQHF
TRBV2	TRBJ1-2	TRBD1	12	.	TGTGCCAGCAGTGCGACAGGGCCTGGCTACACCTTC	CASSATGPGYTF
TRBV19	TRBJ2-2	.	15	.	TGTGCCAGTAGTGCCGACCCCCGTAGGACCGGGGAGCTGTTTTTT	CASSADPRRTGELFF
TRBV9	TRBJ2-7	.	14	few	TGTGCCAGCAGCGAGGCGACGGGGGTTGGCGAGCAGTACTTC	CASSEATGVGEQYF
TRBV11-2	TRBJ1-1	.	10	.	TGTGCCAGCACGCGGACTGAAGCTTTCTTT	CASTRTEAFF
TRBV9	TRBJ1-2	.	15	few	TGTGCCAGCAGCGTAGGGGGCAGGGATGACTATGGCTACACCTTC	CASSVGGRDDYGYTF
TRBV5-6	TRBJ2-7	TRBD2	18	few	TGTGCCAGCAGCCCCTTGAGTTTTAGCGGGGACCACTCCTACGAGCAGTACTTC	CASSPLSFSGDHSYEQYF
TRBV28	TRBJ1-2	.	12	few	TGTGCCAGCAGTCCGGTGGGGACTGGCTACACCTTC	CASSPVGTGYTF
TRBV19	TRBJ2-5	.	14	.	TGTGCCAGTAGTTTTAGCTGGTCAACAGAGACCCAGTACTTC	CASSFSWSTETQYF
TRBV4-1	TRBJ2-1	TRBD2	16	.	TGCGCCAGCAGCCAAGTGACCGCGGGAGGGCCCAATGAGCAGTTCTTC	CASSQVTAGGPNEQFF
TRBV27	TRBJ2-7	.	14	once	TGTGCCAGTCGTCAGGGTTCCCCATCCTACGAGCAGTACTTC	CASRQGSPSYEQYF
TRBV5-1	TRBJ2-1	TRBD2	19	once	TGCGCCAGCAGCTTGGGGACTAGCGCCTCTTCTAGCTCCTACAATGAGCAGTTCTTC	CASSLGTSASSSSYNEQFF
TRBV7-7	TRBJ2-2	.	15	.	TGTGCTAGAATTCCCTGGGCGAGGAACACCGGGGAGCTGTTTTTT	CARIPWARNTGELFF
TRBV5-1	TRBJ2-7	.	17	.	TGCGCCAGCAGCTTAAGGGGGGCTGGGGCAGGACCCTACGAGCAGTACTTC	CASSLRGAGAGPYEQYF
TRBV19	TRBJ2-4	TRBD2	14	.	TGTGCCAGTAGTATTGTGGCGGGGGTAGACATTCAGTACTTC	CASSIVAGVDIQYF
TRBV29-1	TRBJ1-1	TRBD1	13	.	TGCAGCGTGTCCGGACAGGGGCTCAATGAAGCTTTCTTT	CSVSGQGLNEAFF